This T cell receptor (beta chain) was recorded in a study of blood T cell repertoires in COVID-19. The table came from immunoSEQ multiplex PCR; TCRdb's copy has only in-frame clones and leaves some out. The profile shows about 300,000 clones, 90% of them singletons. V lost 6 bases to trimming and J lost 6 bases; unmatched junction nucleotides: 10. The germline V gene encodes CDR1 SGHVS and CDR2 FQNEAQ. The CDR3 loop spans 14 amino acids. The clonotype comes from a woman aged 18 to 35 with acute COVID-19. The source material was PBMCs or T cells enriched from blood (not recorded which). The chain is built from TRBV7-8 and TRBJ2-7; 8 bases line up with TRBD2. The CDR3 sequence is CASSFGGGSPEQYF. CDR3 coding DNA: TGTGCCAGCAGTTTCGGCGGGGGGAGCCCCGAGCAGTACTTC.